A single sample is the source of the 18 T cell receptor beta chains below, sequenced in a study of response to subunit inactivated influenza vaccine. In TCRdb, the RT-PCR reads were re-called with MiXCR into one record per CDR3 protein. Counted here are under 850,000 distinct CDR3 sequences, approximately 17% occurring once; the ten biggest clones make up about a tenth. Sequenced here: PBMCs from blood, sampled 4 to 6 days after vaccination. Receptors originate from a man aged 50-60 years who received an inactivated influenza vaccine.

CDR3 sequence: CASTTTSGRTDTQYF. Written as DNA, the CDR3 is TGTGCCAGCACCACGACTAGCGGGCGGACAGATACGCAGTATTTT. V usage is TRBV5-8 and J usage is TRBJ2-3; the match to TRBD2 covers 10 bases. This CDR3 comprises 15 residues. The V and J ends lost 6 bases and 3 bases, in that order; junction bases with no gene match: 7. Germline V gene data show CDR1 as SGHTS and CDR2 as YDEGEE.

The CDR3 is CASSYSTGQPQHF. CDR3 coding DNA: TGTGCCAGCAGTTACTCTACGGGGCAGCCCCAGCATTTT. The chain is built from TRBV6-5 and TRBJ1-5; D is unresolved. The germline CDR1 and CDR2 sequences are MNHEY and SVGAGI. The CDR3 is 13 residues long. Trimming took off 0 bases at V and 7 bases at J, with 7 bases between the two ends.

This clonotype has just a few counts. V is TRBV6-1 and J is TRBJ2-2; 9 nucleotides line up with TRBD2. The CDR3 is 15 residues long. V lost 5 bases and J lost 9; bases outside the gene matches: 10. Per the germline V gene, CDR1 is MNHNS and CDR2 is SASEGT. The CDR3 coding sequence is TGTGCCAGCAGTCCAGGCGGGAGGGGTACGAGGGAGCTGTTTTTT. Amino acids: CASSPGGRGTRELFF.

This clonotype was recorded at least ten times. Written as DNA, the CDR3 is TGCAGTGCCTGGACTACGGGGGCGGGGCAGTTCTTC. Residues: CSAWTTGAGQFF. This chain uses TRBV20-1 with TRBJ2-1, with D tentatively TRBD1 or TRBD2 (6 bases each). CDR3 size: 12 residues. V was shortened by 6 bases and J by 12 bases, with 18 bases between the two germline ends. Germline V CDR1 and CDR2: DFQATT, SNEGSKA (reference sequence).

The gene calls are TRBV20-1 and TRBJ2-3; TRBD2 matches at 8 bases. The CDR3 consists of 20 residues. Germline V gene sequence: CDR1 DFQATT, CDR2 SNEGSKA (reference sequence). V trimming: 3 bases; J trimming: 5 bases; junction bases outside the gene matches: 25. CDR3 amino acids: CSASGGLGEITGLGGDTQYF. The CDR3, as DNA: TGCAGTGCTAGTGGGGGGCTTGGGGAAATCACGGGACTAGGAGGAGATACGCAGTATTTT.

The V gene is TRBV28, the J gene TRBJ2-5; tentative D call: TRBD1 (5 bases). V was pared by 1 base and J by 6 bases, with 18 bases between. The CDR3 covers 16 residues. The germline CDR1 and CDR2 sequences are MDHEN and SYDVKM. The CDR3 bases are TGTGCCAGCAGTTTATTCAAACGTGGGGCAGGGAAGACCCAGTACTTC. It translates to CASSLFKRGAGKTQYF.

V gene TRBV20-1 combines with J gene TRBJ2-3, with D tentatively TRBD2 (6 bases). This CDR3 contains 13 residues. Trimming cost V 6 bases and J 4 bases, with 14 bases left between them. CDR1 DFQATT and CDR2 SNEGSKA come from the germline V gene (reference sequence). CDR3 sequence (DNA): TGCAGTGCGGGTCGGAGGGTTTCAGATACGCAGTATTTT. This encodes CSAGRRVSDTQYF.

The chain joins TRBV28 to TRBJ2-1; D might be TRBD1 (6 bases). Between the trimmed V and J ends, which lost 8 bases and 1 base, there was a span of 12 bases. There are 14 residues in the CDR3. Germline V CDR1 and CDR2: MDHEN, SYDVKM. DNA for the CDR3: TGTGCCAGCGGTGTTACAGGGTCCTACAATGAGCAGTTCTTC. Residues: CASGVTGSYNEQFF. Full variable domain (missing parts from reference TRBV28 and TRBJ2-1): DVKVTQSSRYLVKRTGEKVFLECVQDMDHENMFWYRQDPGLGLRLIYFSYDVKMKEKGDIPEGYSVSREKKERFSLILESASTNQTSMYLCASGVTGSYNEQFFGPGTRLTVL.

The rearrangement uses TRBV7-3 and TRBJ2-2, with 7 nucleotides matching TRBD1. This CDR3 spans 14 amino acids. The germline V gene encodes CDR1 SGHTA and CDR2 FQGTGA. Trimming took 5 bases from V and 6 from J; bases not matched to a gene: 6. CDR3 protein: CASSPRGLPGELFF. The CDR3 bases are TGTGCCAGCAGCCCGAGGGGGCTACCCGGGGAGCTGTTTTTT.

Only a few counts were recorded for this clonotype. The genes are TRBV27 and TRBJ2-6; 7 nucleotides line up with TRBD1. Trimming at V came to 4 bases and at J to 0 bases, leaving 15 bases not matched to a gene. The length of the CDR3 is 20 residues. Per the germline V gene, CDR1 is MNHEY and CDR2 is SMNVEV (reference sequence). CDR3 sequence reads: CASSSYTPRDRNSGANVLTF. CDR3 nucleotide sequence: TGTGCCAGCAGTTCGTATACGCCACGGGACAGAAACTCTGGGGCCAACGTCCTGACTTTC.

The chain recombines TRBV10-3 with TRBJ2-3; TRBD1 aligns across 9 bases. The J call may be in error: the DNA end matches TRBJ1-5 better. The CDR3 runs to 15 residues. Germline assignment: CDR1 ENHRY and CDR2 SYGVKD. This CDR3 reads CAISPGQGSSDTQHF. The CDR3 DNA follows: TGTGCCATCAGCCCGGGACAGGGTAGTTCAGATACGCAGCATTTT.

In this sample, this clonotype turned up a few times. The chain couples TRBV2 to TRBJ2-5, with a weak D call TRBD1 (6 bases). Germline V gives CDR1 SNHLY, CDR2 FYNNEI. The length of the CDR3 is 13 residues. Trimming took off 9 bases at V and 1 base at J, with 12 bases between the two ends. CDR3 nucleotides: TGTGCCAGACCTTTGGACAGCCAAGAGACCCAGTACTTC. It specifies CARPLDSQETQYF.

This clonotype has at least ten counts. This sequence joins TRBV7-9 and TRBJ2-1; D is perhaps TRBD2 (6 bases). The V gene's germline CDR1 is SEHNR and CDR2 FQNEAQ (reference sequence). The CDR3 spans 12 residues. With 5 bases removed from V and 7 bases from J, the gap between germline ends came to 9 bases. CDR3 DNA sequence: TGTGCCAGCAGCCGGGACTTTAATGAGCAGTTCTTC. It yields the protein CASSRDFNEQFF.

The chain combines TRBV4-2 with TRBJ1-1; D is undetermined. The CDR3 contains 13 residues. Germline assignment: CDR1 LGHNA and CDR2 YNFKEQ. V shed 0 bases and J shed 4 bases, with 6 bases lying between them. Here the CDR3 DNA reads TGTGCCAGCAGCCAAGATATGGCCACTGAAGCTTTCTTT. This translates into CASSQDMATEAFF.

The table lists this clonotype with a count of one. The rearrangement joins TRBV21-1 to TRBJ2-5; TRBD1 was called by the table and not checked on the DNA. TRBV21-1 has pseudogene status. This CDR3 has 15 amino acids. The CDR3 here is CASSTRGQGGETQYF. The DNA of the CDR3 is TGTGCCAGCAGCACCCGTGGACAGGGCGGGGAGACCCAGTACTTC.

The chain has TRBV12-3 or TRBV12-4 and TRBJ1-5, with D tentatively TRBD1 (5 bases). V dropped 4 bases and J dropped 7 bases, with 20 bases sitting between them. The CDR3 is 16 amino acids. The CDR3 DNA is TGTGCCAGCAGTTCACAAGGTTGGGGGTTAGGACAGCCCCAGCATTTT. It specifies CASSSQGWGLGQPQHF.

The rearrangement uses TRBV20-1 and TRBJ1-4, with D uncertain. Looked up from germline, CDR1 is DFQATT and CDR2 is SNEGSKA (reference sequence). CDR3 size: 17 residues. V was cut by 4 bases and J by 8 bases, with 26 bases left in between. CDR3 nucleotides: TGCAGTGCTAAAACCCTTCTAGGGCGAGGCCTTTACGAAAAACTGTTTTTT. It encodes CSAKTLLGRGLYEKLFF.

The gene calls are TRBV28 and TRBJ2-1; the match to TRBD1 covers 8 bases. Losses at the gene ends were 6 bases for V and 10 bases for J; bases not matched to a gene: 5. CDR1 is MDHEN and CDR2 is SYDVKM in the germline V gene. The CDR3 loop spans 12 amino acids. This chain's CDR3 is CASRRTGWEQFF. Here the CDR3 DNA reads TGTGCCAGCAGAAGGACAGGGTGGGAGCAGTTCTTC.